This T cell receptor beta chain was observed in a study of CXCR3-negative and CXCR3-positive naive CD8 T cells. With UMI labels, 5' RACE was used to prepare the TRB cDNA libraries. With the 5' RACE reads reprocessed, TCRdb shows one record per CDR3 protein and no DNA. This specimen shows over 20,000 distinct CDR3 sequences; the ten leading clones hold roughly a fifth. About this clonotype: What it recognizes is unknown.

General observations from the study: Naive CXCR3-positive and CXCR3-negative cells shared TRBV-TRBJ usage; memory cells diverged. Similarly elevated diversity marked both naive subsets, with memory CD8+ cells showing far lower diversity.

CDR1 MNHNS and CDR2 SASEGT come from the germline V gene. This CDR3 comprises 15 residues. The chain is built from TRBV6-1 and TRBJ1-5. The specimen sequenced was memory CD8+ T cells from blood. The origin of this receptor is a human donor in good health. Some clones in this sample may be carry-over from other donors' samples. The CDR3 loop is CASSEAGTGPQPQHF.